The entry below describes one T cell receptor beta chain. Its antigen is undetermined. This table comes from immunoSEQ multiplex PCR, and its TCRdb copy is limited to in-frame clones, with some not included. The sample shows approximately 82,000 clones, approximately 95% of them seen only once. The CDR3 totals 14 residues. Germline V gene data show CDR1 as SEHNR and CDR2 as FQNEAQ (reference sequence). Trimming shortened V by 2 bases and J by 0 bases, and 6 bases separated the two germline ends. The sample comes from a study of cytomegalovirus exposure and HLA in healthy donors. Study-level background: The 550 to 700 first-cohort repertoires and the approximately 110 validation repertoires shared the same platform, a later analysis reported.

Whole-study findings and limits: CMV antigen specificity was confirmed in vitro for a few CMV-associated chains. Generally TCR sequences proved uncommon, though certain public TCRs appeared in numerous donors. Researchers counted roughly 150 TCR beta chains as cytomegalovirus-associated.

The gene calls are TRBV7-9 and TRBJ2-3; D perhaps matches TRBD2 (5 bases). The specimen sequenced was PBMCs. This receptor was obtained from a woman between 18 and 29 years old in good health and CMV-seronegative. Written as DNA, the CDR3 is TGTGCCAGCAGCTTACGGGGAAGCACAGATACGCAGTATTTT. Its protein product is CASSLRGSTDTQYF. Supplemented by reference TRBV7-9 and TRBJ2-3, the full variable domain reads DTGVSQNPRHKITKRGQNVTFRCDPISEHNRLYWYRQTLGQGPEFLTYFQNEAQLEKSRLLSDRFSAERPKGSFSTLEIQRTEQGDSAMYLCASSLRGSTDTQYFGPGTRLTVL.